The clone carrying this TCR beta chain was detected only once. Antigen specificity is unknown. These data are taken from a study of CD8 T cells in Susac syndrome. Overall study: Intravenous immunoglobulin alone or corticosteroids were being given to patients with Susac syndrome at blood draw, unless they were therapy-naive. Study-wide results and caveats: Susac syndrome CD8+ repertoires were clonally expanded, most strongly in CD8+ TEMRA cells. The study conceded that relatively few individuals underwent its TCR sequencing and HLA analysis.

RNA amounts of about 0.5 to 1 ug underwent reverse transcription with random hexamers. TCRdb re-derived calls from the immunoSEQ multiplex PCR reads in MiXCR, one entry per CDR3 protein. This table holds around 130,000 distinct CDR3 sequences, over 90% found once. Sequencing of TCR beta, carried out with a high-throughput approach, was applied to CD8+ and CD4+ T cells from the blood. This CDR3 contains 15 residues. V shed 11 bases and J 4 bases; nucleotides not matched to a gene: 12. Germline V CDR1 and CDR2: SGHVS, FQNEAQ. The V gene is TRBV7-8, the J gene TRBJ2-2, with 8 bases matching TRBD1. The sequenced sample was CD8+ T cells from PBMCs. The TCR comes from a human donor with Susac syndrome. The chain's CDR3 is CAAALGQGLTGELFF. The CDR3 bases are TGTGCCGCCGCTCTCGGACAGGGCCTCACCGGGGAGCTGTTTTTT.